One and the same sample provided the 15 T cell receptor beta chains below, sequenced in a study of monozygotic twins with inflammatory bowel disease. TCRdb re-called the 5' RACE reads, yielding one record per CDR3 amino acid sequence without DNA. This sample contains 400,000 to 500,000 distinct CDR3 sequences. What was sequenced was blood. The receptors derive from a human donor with ulcerative colitis or Crohn's disease, or a healthy co-twin of an affected twin (not recorded which).

The chain couples TRBV5-1 to TRBJ2-3; without DNA, the TCRdb call of TRBD1 cannot be checked. Germline loops: CDR1 SGHRS, CDR2 YFSETQ. The CDR3 covers 15 residues. The CDR3 protein is CASSLGRGNTDTQYF. The whole variable domain, filled in from reference TRBV5-1 and TRBJ2-3, reads KAGVTQTPRYLIKTRGQQVTLSCSPISGHRSVSWYQQTPGQGLQFLFEYFSETQRNKGNFPGRFSGRQFSNSRSEMNVSTLELGDSALYLCASSLGRGNTDTQYFGPGTRLTVL.

V gene TRBV11-2 combines with J gene TRBJ2-1. Looked up from germline, CDR1 is SGHAT and CDR2 is FQNNGV. The CDR3 covers 17 residues. CDR3: CASSLLPRQNSYNEQFF. The full variable domain, its missing parts supplied by reference TRBV11-2 and TRBJ2-1, is EAGVAQSPRYKIIEKRQSVAFWCNPISGHATLYWYQQILGQGPKLLIQFQNNGVVDDSQLPKDRFSAERLKGVDSTLKIQPAKLEDSAVYLCASSLLPRQNSYNEQFFGPGTRLTVL.

The chain has TRBV24-1 and TRBJ2-5; TCRdb's D call of TRBD1 is untestable without DNA. Germline values: CDR1 KGHDR, CDR2 SFDVKD. This CDR3 is built from 13 residues. The CDR3 sequence: CATSRPGVETQYF.

This sequence joins TRBV9 and TRBJ2-1; TCRdb's assignment of TRBD2 cannot be checked, as there is no DNA. Germline CDR1 is SGDLS and CDR2 is YYNGEE. CDR3 size: 15 residues. The CDR3 loop reads CASSATGTSNTEQFF.

The chain is built from TRBV7-6 and TRBJ2-3; TCRdb's assignment of TRBD1 cannot be checked, as there is no DNA. The CDR3 consists of 15 residues. CDR1 and CDR2 (germline): SGHVS, FNYEAQ. The CDR3 region is CASSLGLLGEDTQYF.

The rearrangement uses TRBV7-2 and TRBJ2-7. Germline V lookup: CDR1 SGHTA, CDR2 FQGNSA. The CDR3 length is 12 residues. The CDR3: CASSFLRYEQYF.

CDR3 residues: CASSLDNRAQETQYF. V and J are TRBV5-5 and TRBJ2-5; there is no DNA to check the TCRdb D call of TRBD1. The CDR3 runs to 15 residues. Germline-derived CDR1 and CDR2 are SGHKS and YYEKEE (reference sequence).

This chain joins TRBV5-1 and TRBJ1-5. This CDR3 comprises 15 residues. CDR1 and CDR2 (germline): SGHRS, YFSETQ. The CDR3 region is CASSLEGRSNQPQNF.

The chain links TRBV7-9 to TRBJ2-7; the TCRdb D gene call, TRBD1, has no DNA to confirm it. CDR3 length equals 13 residues. Per the germline V gene, CDR1 is SEHNR and CDR2 is FQNEAQ (reference sequence). The chain's CDR3 is CASSQPGAYEQYF.

The chain recombines TRBV3-1 with TRBJ1-5. Germline V gene data show CDR1 as LGHDT and CDR2 as YNNKEL (reference sequence). The CDR3 consists of 13 residues. The CDR3: CASSAAGNQPQHF. The whole variable domain, remainder taken from reference TRBV3-1 and TRBJ1-5, is DTAVSQTPKYLVTQMGNDKSIKCEQNLGHDTMYWYKQDSKKFLKIMFSYNNKELIINETVPNRFSPKSPDKAHLNLHINSLELGDSAVYFCASSAAGNQPQHFGDGTRLSIL.

The chain uses TRBV20-1 and TRBJ2-7. The V gene's germline CDR1 is DFQATT and CDR2 SNEGSKA (reference sequence). The CDR3 has 13 residues. CDR3 in amino acids: CSARGPFGYEQYF.

This chain uses TRBV15 with TRBJ2-5. The CDR3 extends over 11 amino acids. From germline, CDR1 is LNHNV and CDR2 YYDKDF (reference sequence). This chain's CDR3 is CATRGSETQYF.

CDR3 in amino acids: CASSAFRLAGPYNEQFF. This chain joins TRBV11-2 and TRBJ2-1; absent DNA, TCRdb's TRBD2 call cannot be checked. Germline CDR1 is SGHAT and CDR2 is FQNNGV. The CDR3 totals 17 residues.

V gene TRBV12-3 or TRBV12-4 combines with J gene TRBJ1-4. The CDR3 length is 14 residues. The CDR3 here is CASSLRTANEKLFF.

V gene TRBV15 combines with J gene TRBJ2-7; absent DNA, TCRdb's TRBD2 call cannot be checked. CDR1 LNHNV and CDR2 YYDKDF come from the germline V gene (reference sequence). The CDR3 spans 17 residues. The CDR3 here is CATSRSTLIGGANEQYF.